Presented here are 32 T cell receptor beta chains from one specimen sequenced in a study of T cell responses to AZD1222 COVID-19 vaccine. Measured with immunoSEQ multiplex PCR; TCRdb has only the in-frame clones, and not every one. The sample yields some 130,000 clones, approximately 90% seen once. This sample comprised peripheral blood, obtained on day 0 of AZD1222 vaccination. Receptor source: an adult in good health.

The CDR3 nucleotides read TGTGCCACCAGTGACGGGACAGGGGTTGCAAAACTGTTTTTT. It encodes CATSDGTGVAKLFF. This rearrangement joins TRBV24-1 to TRBJ1-4; 10 nucleotides match TRBD1. The CDR3 runs 14 residues. The V gene's germline CDR1 is KGHDR and CDR2 SFDVKD. With 4 bases clipped from V and 10 bases from J, the junction kept 5 bases outside the gene matches.

CDR3: CASSPGLAGGIRDTQYF. The CDR3 DNA sequence: TGTGCCAGCTCACCCGGACTAGCGGGGGGGATCCGGGATACGCAGTATTTT. This chain uses TRBV18 with TRBJ2-3; 15 bases are a match to TRBD2. V shed 3 bases, J shed 6 bases, and the junction held 7 bases outside the gene matches. CDR3 length: 17 amino acids. Germline CDR1 is KGHSH and CDR2 is LQKENI.

In the case of this clone: At the DNA level, this CDR3 is encoded by other sequences in the same sample as well. The chain employs TRBV10-1 and TRBJ1-2, with D possibly TRBD1 on 6 matching bases. In germline, CDR1 is WNHNN, CDR2 SYGVQD (reference sequence). The V and J ends lost 2 bases and 2 bases respectively, with 6 bases between them. The length of the CDR3 is 13 residues. The CDR3 DNA reads as TGCGCCAGCAGTGAGGGACAGAACTATGGCTACACCTTC. Encoded protein: CASSEGQNYGYTF.

This chain uses TRBV6-4 with TRBJ2-1; tentative D call: TRBD2 (5 bases). The CDR3 is 15 amino acids. V lost 4 bases to trimming and J lost 0 bases, with 10 bases between them. Germline V gene data show CDR1 as MRHNA and CDR2 as SNTAGT. This CDR3 is CASSVTGSSYNEQFF. The CDR3 DNA reads TGTGCCAGCAGTGTAACGGGAAGCTCCTACAATGAGCAGTTCTTC.

The rearrangement joins TRBV9 to TRBJ2-5, with 7 bases that match TRBD2. CDR3 size: 15 residues. With V trimmed by 3 bases and J by 4 bases, 9 bases remained unmatched. Germline CDR1 reads SGDLS; CDR2 reads YYNGEE. The CDR3 reads CASSEGGTEGETQYF. The CDR3 DNA reads as TGTGCCAGCAGCGAGGGAGGGACCGAGGGAGAGACCCAGTACTTC.

The count of this clone is one. V is TRBV10-3 and J is TRBJ2-7; D gene ambiguous. Trimming stripped 2 bases from V and 0 bases from J, with 5 bases between. CDR1 is ENHRY and CDR2 is SYGVKD in the germline V gene. There are 13 residues in the CDR3. The CDR3 sequence is CAISEGPSYEQYF. The DNA for the CDR3 is TGTGCCATCAGTGAGGGACCCTCCTACGAGCAGTACTTC.

This sequence joins TRBV28 and TRBJ1-1, with D unclear. V dropped 2 bases and J dropped 1 base, with 2 bases sitting between them. The CDR3 extends over 12 amino acids. CDR1 is MDHEN and CDR2 is SYDVKM in the germline V gene. The CDR3 loop is CASSLGNTEAFF. The DNA for the CDR3 is TGTGCCAGCAGTTTAGGGAACACTGAAGCTTTCTTT.

This CDR3 is CASSESGGTEAFF. DNA of the CDR3: TGCGCCAGCAGTGAGTCAGGGGGCACTGAAGCTTTCTTT. This sequence joins TRBV10-1 and TRBJ1-1, with D possibly TRBD1 on 6 matching bases. The V end lost 0 bases, the J end lost 4 bases, and 6 bases lay between the germline ends. CDR3 length equals 13 residues. Germline values: CDR1 WNHNN, CDR2 SYGVQD (reference sequence).

The genes are TRBV10-1 and TRBJ2-7; 8 bases are a match to TRBD1. CDR1 and CDR2 (germline): WNHNN, SYGVQD (reference sequence). Germline trimming cut 3 bases from V and 4 bases from J; bases unmatched to any gene: 8. The CDR3 length is 15 residues. CDR3 sequence (DNA): TGCGCCAGCAGTGACGGACAGGGACCAATTTACGAGCAGTACTTC. Its translation: CASSDGQGPIYEQYF.

The chain combines TRBV4-3 with TRBJ2-1; D might be TRBD1 or TRBD2, each matching 6 bases. The V gene lost 5 bases and the J gene lost 8 bases, with 19 bases spanning the gap. This CDR3 region has 15 residues. The germline CDR1 and CDR2 sequences are LGHNA and YSLEER. The CDR3 protein is CASSNTGSRGDEQFF. CDR3 coding DNA: TGCGCCAGCAGCAACACAGGGTCCCGCGGGGATGAGCAGTTCTTC.

The chain has TRBV3-1 (or the pseudogene TRBV3-2) and TRBJ2-2; possibly TRBD2 for D (5 bases). The germline gives CDR1 LGHDT, CDR2 YNNKEL (reference sequence). This CDR3 is 15 amino acids long. The V gene lost 0 bases and the J gene lost 7 bases, with 12 bases spanning the gap. CDR3 amino acids: CASSQDPRVHGELFF. In DNA, the CDR3 is TGTGCCAGCAGCCAAGATCCGCGGGTCCACGGGGAGCTGTTTTTT.

The chain recombines TRBV24-1 with TRBJ1-2; 8 nucleotides agree with TRBD1. The germline gives CDR1 KGHDR, CDR2 SFDVKD. The CDR3 sequence is 13 residues long. J was trimmed by 8 bases and V by 1 base; bases with no gene match: 2. In DNA, the CDR3 is TGTGCCACCAGTGATTTCGACAGGGGAGGCTACACCTTC. Translation gives CATSDFDRGGYTF.

This chain joins TRBV7-9 and TRBJ1-2; TRBD1 matches at 9 bases. With 5 bases clipped from V and 6 bases from J, the junction kept 7 bases outside the gene matches. From germline, CDR1 is SEHNR and CDR2 FQNEAQ (reference sequence). This CDR3 contains 14 residues. In nucleotides, the CDR3 is TGTGCCAGCAGCCTCGGACAGGGGATTGATGGCTACACCTTC. Translated: CASSLGQGIDGYTF.

The chain has TRBV10-3 and TRBJ1-2; 7 positions match TRBD1. The length of the CDR3 is 12 residues. The ends lost 10 bases at V and 7 bases at J; junction bases unmatched: 9. Germline loops: CDR1 ENHRY, CDR2 SYGVKD. The CDR3 sequence: CATQGTAGGYTF. In DNA form, the CDR3 reads TGTGCCACCCAGGGGACAGCGGGTGGCTACACCTTC.

J is TRBJ2-3 and V is TRBV5-1, with D tentatively TRBD1 (6 bases). CDR1 and CDR2 from the germline V gene are SGHRS and YFSETQ. The CDR3 totals 16 residues. V dropped 0 bases and J dropped 2 bases, with 13 bases sitting between them. For the CDR3, the DNA is TGCGCCAGCAGCTTGGGGGCGAGGGGGTTCACAGATACGCAGTATTTT. Translating gives CASSLGARGFTDTQYF.

This clone was recorded once. The chain is built from TRBV28 and TRBJ2-1; D is unclear. The CDR3 extends over 15 amino acids. Looked up from germline, CDR1 is MDHEN and CDR2 is SYDVKM. Trimming left V 6 bases short and J 0 bases short, with 12 bases between. CDR3 in amino acids: CASSPTPSSYNEQFF. The CDR3 region has the DNA TGTGCCAGCAGCCCGACTCCCAGCTCCTACAATGAGCAGTTCTTC.

The chain has TRBV2 and TRBJ2-1, with D unclear. The germline V and J ends were trimmed by 2 bases and 6 bases, with 8 bases remaining between them. The CDR3 runs to 13 residues. Germline-derived CDR1 and CDR2 are SNHLY and FYNNEI. DNA of the CDR3: TGTGCCAGCAGTGAATGGGCTAGCAATGAGCAGTTCTTC. Protein sequence: CASSEWASNEQFF.

V and J are TRBV30 and TRBJ1-1; tentative D call: TRBD1 (6 bases). The germline CDR1 and CDR2 sequences are GTSNPN and SVGIG (reference sequence). V was cut by 3 bases and J by 8 bases, with 13 bases left in between. This CDR3 spans 12 amino acids. The CDR3 protein is CAWRENRAEAFF. In nucleotides, the CDR3 is TGTGCCTGGAGGGAAAACAGGGCAGAAGCTTTCTTT.

The chain carries TRBV4-1 and TRBJ1-2; D is unresolved. CDR3 length equals 14 residues. The germline V and J ends were trimmed by 0 bases and 8 bases, with 13 bases remaining between them. Germline-derived CDR1 and CDR2 are MGHRA and YSYEKL. In DNA form, the CDR3 reads TGCGCCAGCAGCCAAGAGGGCGGGAAGGAAGGCTACACCTTC. Translating gives CASSQEGGKEGYTF.

The chain links TRBV28 to TRBJ2-5; TRBD2 agrees at 9 bases. V lost 4 bases to trimming and J lost 2 bases; unmatched junction nucleotides: 5. Germline CDR1 is MDHEN and CDR2 is SYDVKM. The CDR3 contains 15 residues. The CDR3 is CASSSLAGGQETQYF. The CDR3 DNA reads as TGTGCCAGCAGTTCCTTGGCGGGGGGGCAAGAGACCCAGTACTTC.

V usage is TRBV6-5 and J usage is TRBJ2-5, with 7 bases identical to TRBD2. CDR1 is MNHEY and CDR2 is SVGAGI in the germline V gene. Losses at the gene ends were 9 bases for V and 1 base for J; bases not matched to a gene: 8. This CDR3 has 14 amino acids. CDR3 nucleotide sequence: TGTGCCAGTAGTCCCGGACTAGTCCAAGAGACCCAGTACTTC. Protein sequence: CASSPGLVQETQYF.

This clone showed up just once. The rearrangement joins TRBV6-5 to TRBJ2-7, with D tentatively TRBD1 (5 bases). V was pared by 1 base and J by 2 bases, with 9 bases between. The germline V gene has CDR1 MNHEY and CDR2 SVGAGI. This CDR3 region has 14 residues. The CDR3 spells CASSYYVGPYEQYF. In nucleotides, the CDR3 is TGTGCCAGCAGTTACTACGTGGGGCCCTACGAGCAGTACTTC.

V usage is TRBV12-3 or TRBV12-4 and J usage is TRBJ2-1; no clear D. The CDR3 extends over 12 amino acids. Between the trimmed V and J ends, which lost 3 bases and 7 bases, there was a span of 7 bases. Here the CDR3 reads CASSFVRNEQFF. The CDR3 DNA reads as TGTGCCAGCAGTTTTGTCCGGAATGAGCAGTTCTTC.

The V and J genes are TRBV6-5 and TRBJ1-2; TRBD1 matches 7 bases. The trim removed 7 bases at V and 5 bases at J, leaving 13 bases unmatched. From germline, CDR1 is MNHEY and CDR2 SVGAGI. The CDR3 consists of 15 residues. The CDR3 nucleotides are TGTGCCAGCACTCCAAGGACAGGAGGTACTTATGGCTACACCTTC. The encoded protein is CASTPRTGGTYGYTF.

This clone was recorded once. V and J are TRBV7-9 and TRBJ1-6, with no clear D. The CDR3 loop spans 15 amino acids. CDR1 is SEHNR, CDR2 FQNEAQ, per germline (reference sequence). Trimming stripped 10 bases from V and 6 bases from J, with 19 bases between. CDR3 DNA: TGTGCCACCAACCAGGAGTCGGCTATTAATTCACCCCTCCACTTT. Translation: CATNQESAINSPLHF.

V and J are TRBV5-1 and TRBJ2-4, with D possibly being TRBD1 (5 bases). V was clipped by 3 bases and J by 6 bases, with 10 bases between them. Germline CDR1 SGHRS, CDR2 YFSETQ. The CDR3 runs 13 residues. This CDR3 reads CASSSSDTNIQYF. Here the CDR3 DNA reads TGCGCCAGCAGCTCATCGGACACAAACATTCAGTACTTC.

The rearrangement joins TRBV28 to TRBJ1-3, with TRBD1 as a possible D gene (6 bases). Germline lookup yields CDR1 MDHEN and CDR2 SYDVKM. Trimming stripped 4 bases from V and 0 bases from J, with 16 bases between. The CDR3 has 17 residues. This CDR3 reads CASSSPLGQSSGNTIYF. CDR3 in DNA: TGTGCCAGCAGTTCCCCCTTAGGACAGAGCTCTGGAAACACCATATATTTT.

The rearrangement uses TRBV20-1 and TRBJ1-1, with D hard to call. This CDR3 is built from 13 residues. V lost 3 bases to trimming and J lost 6 bases, with 14 bases between them. Germline loops: CDR1 DFQATT, CDR2 SNEGSKA (reference sequence). CDR3 bases: TGCAGTGCTAGTTTGGGAGGGTGGGCTGAAGCTTTCTTT. Protein sequence: CSASLGGWAEAFF.

The chain joins TRBV11-3 to TRBJ2-1; 10 bases agree with TRBD2. The V gene end was trimmed by 5 bases and the J gene end by 10 bases; junction bases not matched to a gene: 11. The CDR3 extends over 15 amino acids. Germline V gene lookup returns CDR1 SGHNT and CDR2 YENEEA. The CDR3 coding sequence is TGTGCCAGCAGCCCGAGCGGGGGGGCGGTTCGGGAGCAGTTCTTC. Translation gives CASSPSGGAVREQFF.

The V and J genes are TRBV9 and TRBJ2-3, with TRBD1 matching 7 bases. After removal of 4 bases from V and 0 bases from J, the junction contained 5 bases not matched to a gene. Per germline, CDR1 SGDLS and CDR2 YYNGEE. The CDR3 spans 15 residues. CDR3 region: CASSFGQASTDTQYF. CDR3 nucleotide sequence: TGTGCCAGCAGCTTCGGACAGGCCAGCACAGATACGCAGTATTTT.

This clone was found once. The chain recombines TRBV7-9 with TRBJ2-4; D perhaps matches TRBD2 (6 bases). CDR3 length: 13 residues. CDR1 is SEHNR and CDR2 is FQNEAQ in the germline V gene (reference sequence). V was cut by 5 bases and J by 9 bases, with 14 bases left in between. In DNA form, the CDR3 reads TGTGCCAGCAGCCCAGACGGGAGTGGCATTCAGTACTTC. It encodes CASSPDGSGIQYF.

Here the CDR3 DNA reads TGTGCCAGCAGTTTCGGGACAGGGGACCACGAGCAGTACTTC. Translation gives CASSFGTGDHEQYF. The chain carries TRBV6-5 and TRBJ2-7, with 10 bases aligning to TRBD1. Germline V gene lookup returns CDR1 MNHEY and CDR2 SVGAGI. The CDR3 extends over 14 amino acids. The junction had 5 bases not matched to a gene; V was cut back by 4 bases and J by 5 bases.